One sample yielded the 32 T cell receptor beta chains listed below, sequenced in a study of T cells in Graves' hyperthyroidism and ophthalmopathy. There were TCR beta CDR3 regions amplified from RNA transcripts. First-round RT-PCR with HTBI primers amplified the TCR CDR3 region. Using its own MiXCR run on the multiplex PCR reads, TCRdb lists one record per CDR3 protein. The sample contains fewer than 750,000 distinct CDR3 sequences, more than 45% of which appear only once. The sequenced sample consisted of peripheral blood or thyroid tissue (not recorded which). Receptors originate from a woman between 18 and 30 years old with Graves' hyperthyroidism.

The chain has TRBV20-1 and TRBJ2-7; TRBD1 agrees at 12 bases. CDR1 and CDR2 from the germline V gene are DFQATT and SNEGSKA (reference sequence). V lost 5 bases and J lost 4; bases outside the gene matches: 3. The CDR3 extends over 13 amino acids. CDR3 DNA: TGCAGTGCTGGGACAGGGGGCGGGTACGAGCAGTACTTC. Amino acids: CSAGTGGGYEQYF.

The CDR3 sequence is CASSLFQGNTEAFF. The CDR3, as DNA: TGTGCCAGCAGTTTATTCCAGGGTAACACTGAAGCTTTCTTT. The J gene is TRBJ1-1, the V gene TRBV6-5; weak D call: TRBD1 (5 bases). V was clipped by 4 bases and J by 2 bases, with 11 bases between them. Germline CDR1 MNHEY, CDR2 SVGAGI. The CDR3 length is 14 residues.

This clonotype was observed many times. The rearrangement uses TRBV29-1 and TRBJ2-7; D unclear. The CDR3 has 12 residues. Germline CDR1 and CDR2: SQVTM and ANQGSEA. V was shortened by 0 bases and J by 5 bases, with 8 bases between the two germline ends. The CDR3 sequence is CSVEEEADEQYF. The DNA of the CDR3 is TGCAGCGTTGAAGAAGAGGCCGACGAGCAGTACTTC.

This clonotype was detected ten times or more. CDR3 sequence (DNA): TGTGCCAGCAGCCCCAGGGTCAATCAGCCCCAGCATTTT. Translation: CASSPRVNQPQHF. The chain recombines TRBV7-2 with TRBJ1-5, with D possibly matching TRBD1 (5 bases). Looked up from germline, CDR1 is SGHTA and CDR2 is FQGNSA. This CDR3 spans 13 amino acids. Trimming removed 5 bases at V and 3 bases at J, with 8 bases between.

Written as DNA, the CDR3 is TGCAGTGCTAGTAGGACTAGCGTGGACCAAGAGACCCAGTACTTC. This sequence encodes CSASRTSVDQETQYF. This chain links TRBV20-1 with TRBJ2-5, with 9 bases matching TRBD2. J lost 0 bases, V lost 3 bases, and 5 bases had no gene match. CDR3 length: 15 residues. The germline V gene encodes CDR1 DFQATT and CDR2 SNEGSKA (reference sequence).

This clonotype was observed a single time. A read error is likely, as this CDR3 ends without the conserved phenylalanine or tryptophan. The limits of the CDR3 on the DNA are not certain, so only TCRdb's listed CDR3 is given. V usage is TRBV7-2 and J usage is TRBJ1-6; the tabulated D call, TRBD1, remains unverified against the DNA. The CDR3 extends over 9 residues, inclusive of both ends. Germline loops: CDR1 SGHTA, CDR2 FQGNSA. This chain's CDR3 is CASSLVPGQ.

There are many counts of this clonotype. V usage is TRBV24-1 and J usage is TRBJ1-5; D is ambiguous. The CDR3 has 13 amino acids. Germline CDR1 is KGHDR and CDR2 is SFDVKD. The V gene lost 2 bases and the J gene lost 7 bases, with 8 bases spanning the gap. CDR3 DNA: TGTGCCACCAGTGATTCTGTGGGGCAGCCCCAGCATTTT. Translating gives CATSDSVGQPQHF.

Many counts were recorded for this clonotype. The chain employs TRBV9 and TRBJ1-6, with D possibly matching TRBD1 (5 bases). This CDR3 has 14 residues. CDR1 is SGDLS and CDR2 is YYNGEE in the germline V gene. V was trimmed by 2 bases and J by 9 bases, leaving 12 bases between them. CDR3 protein: CASSVKGYGSPLHF. DNA for the CDR3: TGTGCCAGCAGCGTGAAGGGGTACGGTTCACCCCTCCACTTT. Complete variable domain (other parts from reference TRBV9 and TRBJ1-6): DSGVTQTPKHLITATGQRVTLRCSPRSGDLSVYWYQQSLDQGLQFLIQYYNGEERAKGNILERFSAQQFPDLHSELNLSSLELGDSALYFCASSVKGYGSPLHFGNGTRLTVT.

In its sample, this clonotype was seen many times. The junction departs from the called germline gene at one end, perhaps through a read error. J is TRBJ2-5 and V is TRBV29-1, with unresolved D. The length of the CDR3 is 10 residues. Germline V gene sequence: CDR1 SQVTM, CDR2 ANQGSEA. CDR3 sequence reads: CSLEWETQYF. The CDR3 DNA follows: TGCAGCCTTGAGTGGGAGACCCAGTACTTC.

The V gene is TRBV15, the J gene TRBJ1-2, with D perhaps matching TRBD1 (5 bases). The V end was cut by 4 bases, the J end by 3 bases, with 12 bases between. The germline V gene has CDR1 LNHNV and CDR2 YYDKDF (reference sequence). This CDR3 contains 14 residues. In DNA form, the CDR3 reads TGTGCCACCAGCACCATCGGGGGAGACTATGGCTACACCTTC. Protein: CATSTIGGDYGYTF.

The CDR3, as DNA: TGTGCCATCAGCCCCGCAGAGAATGAAAAACTGTTTTTT. Translating gives CAISPAENEKLFF. This chain links TRBV10-3 with TRBJ1-4; D is unresolved. Germline V gene sequence: CDR1 ENHRY, CDR2 SYGVKD. The CDR3 runs to 13 residues. The V and J ends lost 6 bases and 5 bases respectively, with 10 bases between them.

Worth noting for this clonotype: This may arise from a read error, as a much more abundant clone is one base away. The V call is TRBV5-1, the J call TRBJ1-2; D not resolved. CDR3 length: 14 amino acids. Germline-derived CDR1 and CDR2 are SGHRS and YFSETQ. The CDR3 reads CANSLSTNNYGYTF. As DNA, the CDR3 is TGCGCCAACAGCTTGAGTACAAATAACTATGGCTACACCTTC.

This clonotype showed up many times. The J gene is TRBJ1-2, the V gene TRBV2; D is undetermined. The CDR3 loop spans 11 amino acids. Trimming left V 2 bases short and J 7 bases short, with 5 bases between. The germline CDR1 and CDR2 sequences are SNHLY and FYNNEI. The chain's CDR3 is CASSEMSGYTF. As DNA, the CDR3 is TGTGCCAGCAGTGAAATGTCTGGCTACACCTTC.

The chain recombines TRBV20-1 with TRBJ2-3, with 15 bases identical to TRBD2. Germline V gene lookup returns CDR1 DFQATT and CDR2 SNEGSKA (reference sequence). The CDR3 has 18 amino acids. V dropped 1 base and J dropped 6; count of bases not matched to a gene: 11. In DNA, the CDR3 is TGCAGTGCTAGAGGGACTAGCGGGAGGGCCGATTCCCCCGATACGCAGTATTTT. Protein: CSARGTSGRADSPDTQYF.

This chain joins TRBV20-1 and TRBJ2-7; D remains unclear. The CDR3 loop spans 13 amino acids. V dropped 1 base and J dropped 3 bases, with 10 bases sitting between them. Germline loops: CDR1 DFQATT, CDR2 SNEGSKA (reference sequence). This CDR3 is CSARAGDIYEQYF. The CDR3 nucleotides read TGCAGTGCTAGAGCGGGTGACATCTACGAGCAGTACTTC.

This clonotype has ten or more counts. The rearrangement links TRBV2 to TRBJ2-5, with 11 bases fitting TRBD2. The CDR3 is made up of 13 amino acids. CDR1 SNHLY and CDR2 FYNNEI come from the germline V gene. Losses at the gene ends were 10 bases for V and 5 bases for J; bases not matched to a gene: 6. CDR3 coding DNA: TGTGCCACCGAGATAGCGGGAGGGGAGACCCAGTACTTC. This encodes CATEIAGGETQYF. Filled out from reference TRBV2 and TRBJ2-5, the complete variable domain reads EPEVTQTPSHQVTQMGQEVILRCVPISNHLYFYWYRQILGQKVEFLVSFYNNEISEKSEIFDDQFSVERPDGSNFTLKIRSTKLEDSAMYFCATEIAGGETQYFGPGTRLLVL.

This clonotype was detected a few times. The gene calls are TRBV18 and TRBJ2-7; the match to TRBD2 covers 7 bases. The CDR3 runs 15 residues. V lost 0 bases and J lost 1; bases outside the gene matches: 3. Germline V gene lookup returns CDR1 KGHSH and CDR2 LQKENI. CDR3 sequence (DNA): TGTGCCAGCTCACCACCGGGACTAACTTCCTACGAGCAGTACTTC. The encoded protein is CASSPPGLTSYEQYF. The whole variable domain, filled in from reference TRBV18 and TRBJ2-7, reads NAGVMQNPRHLVRRRGQEARLRCSPMKGHSHVYWYRQLPEEGLKFMVYLQKENIIDESGMPKERFSAEFPKEGPSILRIQQVVRGDSAAYFCASSPPGLTSYEQYFGPGTRLTVT.

At least ten counts were recorded for this clonotype. Here the CDR3 DNA reads TGTGCCAGCAGCTTGGCTGACGGAGCCTACGAGCAGTACTTC. Translating it yields CASSLADGAYEQYF. The chain is built from TRBV7-9 and TRBJ2-7, with unresolved D. Germline CDR1 SEHNR, CDR2 FQNEAQ (reference sequence). The CDR3 sequence is 14 residues long. The ends were cut back, 3 bases at V and 2 bases at J, with 11 bases in the middle.

The table lists this clonotype with many counts. CDR3: CASSFYPKRGNYGYTF. As DNA, the CDR3 is TGTGCCAGCAGCTTTTATCCCAAACGAGGAAACTATGGCTACACCTTC. This rearrangement joins TRBV12-3 or TRBV12-4 to TRBJ1-2; no definite D call. V lost 6 bases to trimming and J lost 2 bases, with 19 bases between them. The CDR3 is 16 amino acids.

In the case of this clonotype: One end of the junction does not line up with germline, which may come from a read error. CDR3 protein: CSASPGTVNERLFF. DNA for the CDR3: TGCAGTGCTAGCCCAGGGACAGTTAATGAAAGACTGTTTTTT. The chain couples TRBV20-1 to TRBJ1-4, with 7 bases that match TRBD1. The CDR3 consists of 14 residues. Germline V gene lookup returns CDR1 DFQATT and CDR2 SNEGSKA (reference sequence).

This clonotype was counted at least ten times. This sequence joins TRBV14 and TRBJ2-5; no definite D call. CDR3 size: 14 residues. V was cut by 2 bases and J by 5 bases, with 12 bases left in between. Germline V gene data show CDR1 as SGHDN and CDR2 as FVKESK. CDR3 in amino acids: CASSQRYMGETQYF. The DNA for the CDR3 is TGTGCCAGCAGCCAACGGTACATGGGGGAGACCCAGTACTTC.

There are many counts of this clonotype. The chain is built from TRBV7-9 and TRBJ2-7, with a possible D match to TRBD2 (5 bases). CDR1 SEHNR and CDR2 FQNEAQ come from the germline V gene (reference sequence). Deletions cut 5 bases from V and 4 bases from J, with 12 bases between. The CDR3 loop spans 13 amino acids. Here the CDR3 reads CASSPHSGYEQYF. As DNA, the CDR3 is TGTGCCAGCAGCCCCCATTCGGGATACGAGCAGTACTTC.

The V and J genes are TRBV29-1 and TRBJ1-5, with D possibly TRBD1 on 5 matching bases. The V end was cut by 6 bases, the J end by 14 bases, with 14 bases between. This CDR3 spans 10 amino acids. Germline values: CDR1 SQVTM, CDR2 ANQGSEA. CDR3 coding DNA: TGCAGCGTACGGGACGGCTACGAGCATTTT. The encoded protein is CSVRDGYEHF. Full variable domain (remainder filled in from reference TRBV29-1 and TRBJ1-5): SAVISQKPSRDICQRGTSLTIQCQVDSQVTMMFWYRQQPGQSLTLIATANQGSEATYESGFVIDKFPISRPNLTFSTLTVSNMSPEDSSIYLCSVRDGYEHFGDGTRLSIL.

This clonotype has ten or more counts. V gene TRBV12-3 or TRBV12-4 combines with J gene TRBJ2-5, with TRBD1 matching 8 bases. The ends lost 5 bases at V and 7 bases at J; junction bases unmatched: 12. This CDR3 is 15 amino acids long. The CDR3 DNA sequence: TGTGCCAGCAGTCGAGGGACAGGAGACTCGGGGACCCAGTACTTC. Residues: CASSRGTGDSGTQYF.

The rearrangement joins TRBV7-2 to TRBJ1-5; no clear D gene. The CDR3 is 14 residues long. With 8 bases removed from V and 3 bases from J, the gap between germline ends came to 14 bases. Germline V gives CDR1 SGHTA, CDR2 FQGNSA. The CDR3, as DNA: TGTGCCAGCGGTCTCCGGGGAGCCAATCAGCCCCAGCATTTT. It codes for CASGLRGANQPQHF.

In its sample, this clonotype was seen many times. The chain employs TRBV5-4 and TRBJ2-2, with TRBD1 as a possible D gene (6 bases). This CDR3 is 16 amino acids long. CDR1 is SGHNT and CDR2 is YYREEE in the germline V gene (reference sequence). Deletions cut 5 bases from V and 5 bases from J, with 19 bases between. The CDR3 loop is CASRSIGTGRTGELFF. Written as DNA, the CDR3 is TGTGCCAGCAGGTCCATCGGAACAGGGAGAACCGGGGAGCTGTTTTTT.

This clonotype was detected ten times or more. The V call is TRBV29-1, the J call TRBJ1-1; D is uncertain. This CDR3 contains 13 residues. CDR1 is SQVTM and CDR2 is ANQGSEA in the germline V gene. V gave up 8 bases and J gave up 1 base, with 14 bases separating them. The CDR3 DNA is TGCAGCACCCGACCCGGGAGGAACACTGAAGCTTTCTTT. It is translated as CSTRPGRNTEAFF.

This clonotype came up once. The rearrangement joins TRBV10-3 to TRBJ1-2; tentatively, D is TRBD1 (5 bases). The CDR3 length is 15 residues. Looked up from germline, CDR1 is ENHRY and CDR2 is SYGVKD. The germline V and J ends were trimmed by 3 bases and 6 bases, with 17 bases remaining between them. The CDR3 bases are TGTGCCATCAGTGAAAGCGGGACCGTCCTGAATGGCTACACCTTC. This encodes CAISESGTVLNGYTF.

The table lists this clonotype with many counts. The chain couples TRBV10-1 to TRBJ2-2; D is unclear. V lost 2 bases, J lost 7 bases, and 5 bases lay in between. The CDR3 extends over 12 amino acids. Germline V CDR1 and CDR2: WNHNN, SYGVQD (reference sequence). CDR3 sequence (DNA): TGCGCCAGCAGTGAGGGCGGCGGGGAGCTGTTTTTT. It translates to CASSEGGGELFF.

The chain is built from TRBV29-1 and TRBJ1-2; 8 positions match TRBD1. Germline trimming cut 8 bases from V and 4 bases from J; bases unmatched to any gene: 6. CDR3 length: 12 amino acids. Per germline, CDR1 SQVTM and CDR2 ANQGSEA. Written as DNA, the CDR3 is TGCAGCAGTATGACAGGGGTCTATGGCTACACCTTC. Protein: CSSMTGVYGYTF.

This clonotype showed up many times. The rearrangement joins TRBV24-1 to TRBJ1-2; D may be TRBD1 (6 bases). CDR1 is KGHDR and CDR2 is SFDVKD in the germline V gene. The CDR3 is made up of 14 amino acids. The V end lost 2 bases, the J end lost 4 bases, and 10 bases lay between the germline ends. Here the CDR3 DNA reads TGTGCCACCAGTGATTGGACAGCGAGCTATGGCTACACCTTC. Protein sequence: CATSDWTASYGYTF.

The chain uses TRBV4-2 and TRBJ2-4; D is undetermined. Germline CDR1 reads LGHNA; CDR2 reads YNFKEQ. The CDR3 sequence is 12 residues long. V dropped 4 bases and J dropped 8 bases, with 9 bases sitting between them. CDR3 nucleotides: TGTGCCAGCAGCCCCGACTCGGACATTCAGTACTTC. Its protein is CASSPDSDIQYF.